Below are 16 T cell receptor beta chains sequenced from a single sample in a study of blood T cell repertoires in COVID-19. The table came from immunoSEQ multiplex PCR; TCRdb's copy has only in-frame clones and leaves some out. The top ten hold roughly 4% of the sample, which has roughly 250,000 clones, around 80% seen once. The sequenced sample consisted of peripheral blood. Receptors were obtained from a woman in her thirties or forties with active or convalescent COVID-19.

This clone showed up just once. The chain combines TRBV18 with TRBJ2-2; 8 bases are shared with TRBD1. Germline V gene data show CDR1 as KGHSH and CDR2 as LQKENI. V lost 4 bases and J lost 5; bases outside the gene matches: 6. The CDR3 runs to 15 residues. The CDR3 region has the DNA TGTGCCAGCTCACTCGGACAGGGTTCTACCGGGGAGCTGTTTTTT. It yields the protein CASSLGQGSTGELFF.

The V call is TRBV3-1 (or the pseudogene TRBV3-2), the J call TRBJ1-5, with 9 nucleotides matching TRBD1. Germline V gene lookup returns CDR1 LGHDT and CDR2 YNNKEL (reference sequence). The CDR3 covers 18 residues. The V and J ends lost 4 bases and 4 bases, in that order; junction bases with no gene match: 14. Here the CDR3 reads CASSPTQGARSGNQPQHF. CDR3 in DNA: TGTGCCAGCAGCCCGACACAGGGGGCGCGATCTGGGAATCAGCCCCAGCATTTT.

This clone was picked up a small number of times. The chain is built from TRBV24-1 and TRBJ2-2; TRBD2 matches at 12 bases. Germline values: CDR1 KGHDR, CDR2 SFDVKD. The CDR3 runs to 17 residues. V was pared by 4 bases and J by 4 bases, with 6 bases of the junction left unmatched. CDR3 in DNA: TGTGCCACCAGTGACCCTAGCGGGGGGGCCTTCACCGGGGAGCTGTTTTTT. This encodes CATSDPSGGAFTGELFF.

The chain joins TRBV5-1 to TRBJ2-3, with 10 bases fitting TRBD1. The junction had 3 bases not matched to a gene; V was cut back by 4 bases and J by 7 bases. The CDR3 runs 13 residues. CDR1 and CDR2 (germline): SGHRS, YFSETQ. The CDR3 bases are TGCGCCAGCAGCGAGGGACAGGGGAATACGCAGTATTTT. Amino acids: CASSEGQGNTQYF. Complete variable domain (other parts from reference TRBV5-1 and TRBJ2-3): KAGVTQTPRYLIKTRGQQVTLSCSPISGHRSVSWYQQTPGQGLQFLFEYFSETQRNKGNFPGRFSGRQFSNSRSEMNVSTLELGDSALYLCASSEGQGNTQYFGPGTRLTVL.

This chain uses TRBV2 with TRBJ1-1, with D hard to call. The germline V and J ends were trimmed by 4 bases and 2 bases, with 8 bases remaining between them. This CDR3 region has 13 residues. The V gene's germline CDR1 is SNHLY and CDR2 FYNNEI. The CDR3 region has the DNA TGTGCCAGCAGTGTGGCAGGAAACACTGAAGCTTTCTTT. Translation gives CASSVAGNTEAFF.

On this clone: Other DNA variants within this sample encode the same CDR3. This sequence joins TRBV12-3 or TRBV12-4 and TRBJ1-5; D possibly corresponds to TRBD1 (6 bases). Trimming left V 6 bases short and J 4 bases short, with 10 bases between. The CDR3 runs to 13 residues. CDR3 nucleotide sequence: TGTGCCAGCAGCTTAACAGGGAATCAGCCCCAGCATTTT. Translating it yields CASSLTGNQPQHF.

About this clone itself: Other DNA sequences in the same sample also yield this CDR3. The chain couples TRBV9 to TRBJ2-3, with TRBD2 matching over 10 bases. V trimming: 0 bases; J trimming: 3 bases; junction bases outside the gene matches: 1. The CDR3 contains 15 residues. The V gene's germline CDR1 is SGDLS and CDR2 YYNGEE. In nucleotides, the CDR3 is TGTGCCAGCAGCGTAGGAGCGGGGGGGACAGATACGCAGTATTTT. Translating it yields CASSVGAGGTDTQYF.

The chain has TRBV30 and TRBJ1-1; D unclear. The V end was cut by 7 bases, the J end by 11 bases, with 14 bases between. CDR3 length: 10 residues. Germline CDR1 and CDR2: GTSNPN and SVGIG (reference sequence). CDR3 DNA sequence: TGTGCCTCTACGGGGAGCCGCGCTTTCTTT. Translation gives CASTGSRAFF.

The chain is built from TRBV18 and TRBJ2-7, with 7 nucleotides matching TRBD2. The CDR3 is made up of 14 amino acids. Germline V gene lookup returns CDR1 KGHSH and CDR2 LQKENI. V was clipped by 6 bases and J by 0 bases; unmatched bases: 5. The CDR3 here is CASSIGGSSYEQYV. CDR3 sequence (DNA): TGTGCCAGCTCGATCGGGGGGAGCTCCTACGAGCAGTACGTC.

V and J are TRBV6-5 and TRBJ1-5; TRBD1 might be the D (6 bases). The V gene's germline CDR1 is MNHEY and CDR2 SVGAGI. The germline V and J ends were trimmed by 2 bases and 5 bases, with 10 bases remaining between them. The CDR3 is made up of 14 amino acids. CDR3 loop: CASSYEGVDQPQHF. CDR3 DNA: TGTGCCAGCAGTTACGAGGGGGTGGATCAGCCCCAGCATTTT.

The sample holds many counts of this clone. One junction end disagrees with the germline gene, perhaps due to a read error. The V gene is TRBV6-1, the J gene TRBJ1-2; no clear D gene. This CDR3 comprises 14 residues. Germline values: CDR1 MNHNS, CDR2 SASEGT. CDR3 nucleotides: TGTGCCAGCAGGGAAGGGTCGGGGAACTATGGCTACACCTTC. Amino acid sequence: CASREGSGNYGYTF.

The J gene is TRBJ2-2, the V gene TRBV6-5; weak D call: TRBD2 (5 bases). The length of the CDR3 is 12 residues. Germline V lookup: CDR1 MNHEY, CDR2 SVGAGI. V lost 7 bases, J lost 6 bases, and 9 bases lay in between. The CDR3 loop reads CASTGVAGELFF. CDR3 nucleotides: TGTGCCAGCACCGGGGTGGCCGGGGAGCTGTTTTTT.

This sequence joins TRBV5-4 and TRBJ1-2; no clear D gene. Trimming removed 4 bases from V and 1 base from J, with 8 bases in between. This CDR3 comprises 13 residues. The germline gives CDR1 SGHNT, CDR2 YYREEE (reference sequence). Here the CDR3 reads CASSGKINYGYTF. As DNA, the CDR3 is TGTGCCAGCAGCGGCAAAATTAACTATGGCTACACCTTC.

The genes are TRBV28 and TRBJ2-3; D might be TRBD2 (6 bases). The CDR3 is 15 residues long. The ends were cut back, 5 bases at V and 4 bases at J, with 16 bases in the middle. Germline CDR1 is MDHEN and CDR2 is SYDVKM. The CDR3, as DNA: TGTGCCAGCAGTGAAAAAGGCGGGGAAGCAGATACGCAGTATTTT. Its translation is CASSEKGGEADTQYF.

This chain uses TRBV11-1 with TRBJ2-3; TRBD1 agrees at 8 bases. Germline assignment: CDR1 SGHAT and CDR2 FQDESV (reference sequence). V dropped 3 bases and J dropped 5; count of bases not matched to a gene: 7. The CDR3 is 15 residues long. The CDR3 sequence: CASSFNRGSGDTQYF. The CDR3 bases are TGTGCCAGCAGCTTCAACAGGGGGTCGGGAGATACGCAGTATTTT.

The chain joins TRBV2 to TRBJ2-2, with TRBD1 as a possible D gene (6 bases). Germline loops: CDR1 SNHLY, CDR2 FYNNEI. V lost 0 bases and J lost 5, with 16 bases in between. This CDR3 comprises 17 residues. The CDR3 region has the DNA TGTGCCAGCAGTGAAGCGCGGAAGGTTACAGGGACCGGGGAGCTGTTTTTT. Encoded protein: CASSEARKVTGTGELFF.